This is a list of T cell receptor beta chains from one sample in a study of T cells in Graves' hyperthyroidism and ophthalmopathy. Using its own MiXCR run on the multiplex PCR reads, TCRdb lists one record per CDR3 protein. The sample yields about 380,000 distinct CDR3 sequences, roughly 13% seen once. Sequencing input: blood. The receptors derive from a woman in her sixties with Graves' hyperthyroidism. Each CDR3 is given with its conserved first and last residue. Fields, in order: D gene, V gene, CDR3 protein. D genes are given only for firm matches.

d_call: -; v_call: TRBV11-2; cdr3_aa: CASSTAGTSTDTQYF
d_call: TRBD2; v_call: TRBV4-2; cdr3_aa: CASSHTGLAQSYEQYF
d_call: -; v_call: TRBV5-1; cdr3_aa: CASSSSGISRSPLHF
d_call: TRBD1; v_call: TRBV5-1; cdr3_aa: CASSLASDRGETQYF
d_call: -; v_call: TRBV19; cdr3_aa: CASSIGTPLGTDTQYF
d_call: -; v_call: TRBV13; cdr3_aa: CASSLGGVEQYF
d_call: TRBD1; v_call: TRBV28; cdr3_aa: CASSPLTGQGGETQHF
d_call: -; v_call: TRBV2; cdr3_aa: CASSDRGDSYNEQFF
d_call: -; v_call: TRBV28; cdr3_aa: CASSFTRESYEQYF
d_call: -; v_call: TRBV4-1; cdr3_aa: CASSPVARETQETQYF
d_call: -; v_call: TRBV6-1; cdr3_aa: CASSQMAGAGYEQYF
d_call: TRBD2; v_call: TRBV10-3; cdr3_aa: CAISATLAGGVELFF
d_call: -; v_call: TRBV30; cdr3_aa: CAWSPSLEIQYF
d_call: TRBD1; v_call: TRBV20-1; cdr3_aa: CSPWGTGGNEQFF
d_call: -; v_call: TRBV19; cdr3_aa: CASSNPIRRGNYGYTF
d_call: -; v_call: TRBV25-1; cdr3_aa: CASSEWAGATEAFF
d_call: -; v_call: TRBV2; cdr3_aa: CASRSTGDYEQYF
d_call: TRBD1; v_call: TRBV2; cdr3_aa: CASSADRAQETQYF
d_call: -; v_call: TRBV3-1; cdr3_aa: CASGGRLEGAFF
d_call: TRBD2; v_call: TRBV4-2; cdr3_aa: CASSAGLADGDTQYF
d_call: TRBD2; v_call: TRBV28; cdr3_aa: CASSPPRGTSGSYEQFF
d_call: -; v_call: TRBV18; cdr3_aa: CASSPPGTGGNTIYF
d_call: -; v_call: TRBV27; cdr3_aa: CASSQRDRGNGLRFF
d_call: -; v_call: TRBV5-4; cdr3_aa: CASSLDLAPGELFF
d_call: TRBD1; v_call: TRBV29-1; cdr3_aa: CSVRDSAVKTQYF
d_call: -; v_call: TRBV11-2; cdr3_aa: CASSLAGERYEQYF
d_call: -; v_call: TRBV5-1; cdr3_aa: CASTPHGLTTDTQYF
d_call: -; v_call: TRBV6-1; cdr3_aa: CASSIISGNTIYF
d_call: -; v_call: TRBV12-3/TRBV12-4; cdr3_aa: CASRPRSTDTQYF
d_call: -; v_call: TRBV4-1; cdr3_aa: CASSGRAGSTDTQYF
d_call: -; v_call: TRBV19; cdr3_aa: CASSIPQRDHTYEQYF
d_call: -; v_call: TRBV30; cdr3_aa: CAWTPSGGATDTQYF
d_call: -; v_call: TRBV19; cdr3_aa: CASSPPYGTTTNTGELFF
d_call: -; v_call: TRBV12-3/TRBV12-4; cdr3_aa: CASSFSAPETQYF
d_call: TRBD1; v_call: TRBV2; cdr3_aa: CASSGPGGRTDTQYF
d_call: -; v_call: TRBV20-1; cdr3_aa: CSARVHVGTLEAFF
d_call: -; v_call: TRBV6-1; cdr3_aa: CATTYRVLGNTGELFF
d_call: TRBD2; v_call: TRBV30; cdr3_aa: CAWDPGGDEQFF
d_call: -; v_call: TRBV7-2; cdr3_aa: CASSLAGGSYEQYF
d_call: -; v_call: TRBV5-4; cdr3_aa: CASSLGSSDIQYF
d_call: -; v_call: TRBV10-1; cdr3_aa: CASSESTPSGMNTGAFF
d_call: TRBD2; v_call: TRBV15; cdr3_aa: CATSRDRAGGLGDTQYF
d_call: -; v_call: TRBV4-2; cdr3_aa: CASSQNGGIPQETQYF
d_call: TRBD1; v_call: TRBV11-3; cdr3_aa: CASSPRTGRFTEALF
d_call: -; v_call: TRBV4-1; cdr3_aa: CASSQGPERKVYNEQFF
d_call: -; v_call: TRBV6-1; cdr3_aa: CASSEASALDF
d_call: TRBD1; v_call: TRBV2; cdr3_aa: CASNRDRGYNSPLHF
d_call: -; v_call: TRBV6-5; cdr3_aa: CASSYPLMGGQGGYTF
d_call: TRBD2; v_call: TRBV18; cdr3_aa: CASSPMASGRGYNEQFF
d_call: TRBD1; v_call: TRBV7-6; cdr3_aa: CASSLWEGTGDETQYF
d_call: -; v_call: TRBV20-1; cdr3_aa: CSARDRVNTEAFF
d_call: TRBD1; v_call: TRBV27; cdr3_aa: CASSLYFSETGVDEQFF
d_call: -; v_call: TRBV27; cdr3_aa: CASRDTDTQYF
d_call: -; v_call: TRBV9; cdr3_aa: CASSVAPREGPTGEAFF
d_call: -; v_call: TRBV28; cdr3_aa: CASSYPDEQFF